These 5 T cell receptor beta chains came from one sample sequenced in a study of regulatory T cells in long-lasting Graves disease. Indicated time point: newly diagnosed GD, antithyroid drugs for less than 3 months. From PBMCs, RNA was extracted and then used to make the TCR library. For TCR beta, libraries came from iRepertoire HTBI primers and Arm-PCR of CDR3 regions. TCRdb itself ran the multiplex PCR reads through MiXCR, one entry per CDR3 protein. The sample records almost 450,000 distinct CDR3 sequences, about 15% being singletons. These data were also filed under a second study, of T cells in Graves' hyperthyroidism and ophthalmopathy.

Material: peripheral blood mononuclear cells (PBMCs), obtained at new diagnosis, from a patient treated with antithyroid drugs. The receptors derive from a woman younger than 45 with Graves disease.

In its sample, this clonotype was seen a few times. This sequence joins TRBV29-1 and TRBJ2-5; 13 nucleotides align to TRBD2. V lost 5 bases, J lost 11 bases, and 11 bases stayed unmatched. The CDR3 covers 14 residues. The germline V gene encodes CDR1 SQVTM and CDR2 ANQGSEA. For the CDR3, the DNA is TGCAGCGTTCGCGCCGGGACTAGCGGGATCAGTCAGTACTTC. This encodes CSVRAGTSGISQYF.

The V gene is TRBV4-2, the J gene TRBJ2-7, with 11 bases matching TRBD1. In germline, CDR1 is LGHNA, CDR2 YNFKEQ. The CDR3 consists of 16 residues. Trimming took 1 base from V and 2 from J; bases not matched to a gene: 4. The chain's CDR3 is CASSQAWGQGAYEQYF. The CDR3 nucleotides are TGTGCCAGCAGCCAAGCATGGGGACAGGGGGCCTACGAGCAGTACTTC.

The chain employs TRBV19 and TRBJ2-7; 8 positions agree with TRBD2. The germline V gene encodes CDR1 LNHDA and CDR2 SQIVND (reference sequence). J lost 7 bases, V lost 10 bases, and 15 bases had no gene match. The CDR3 loop spans 14 amino acids. CDR3: CATDPSGRAGEQYF. CDR3 in DNA: TGTGCCACCGACCCCTCCGGGAGGGCTGGAGAGCAGTACTTC.

CDR3 loop: CASSLSGTGSNEQFF. The DNA for the CDR3 is TGTGCCAGCAGTTTATCCGGGACAGGGTCGAATGAGCAGTTCTTC. The chain combines TRBV2 with TRBJ2-1; TRBD1 matches at 9 bases. There are 15 residues in the CDR3. The germline V gene encodes CDR1 SNHLY and CDR2 FYNNEI. Trimming took 5 bases from V and 7 from J; bases not matched to a gene: 9.

This clonotype was detected many times. The genes are TRBV29-1 and TRBJ2-2; D is perhaps TRBD1 (6 bases). This CDR3 spans 13 amino acids. Trimming removed 6 bases at V and 3 bases at J, with 11 bases between. The germline V gene encodes CDR1 SQVTM and CDR2 ANQGSEA. Here the CDR3 reads CSVKQGHTGELFF. CDR3 DNA: TGCAGCGTGAAACAGGGACACACCGGGGAGCTGTTTTTT.